The 23 T cell receptor beta chains below come from one sample, sequenced in a study of blood T cell repertoires in COVID-19. Using immunoSEQ multiplex PCR, the repertoire was profiled, and TCRdb retains in-frame clones only, with some absent. The repertoire includes 110,000 to 150,000 clones, roughly 88% of them detected once, and 1.5% to 2% sits in the top ten. The sequenced sample consisted of peripheral blood. Receptor source: an older man with acute or convalescent COVID-19.

V and J are TRBV14 and TRBJ1-1, with D maybe TRBD1 (5 bases). The CDR3 totals 13 residues. Trimming removed 4 bases from V and 3 bases from J, with 9 bases in between. CDR1 is SGHDN, CDR2 FVKESK, per germline. CDR3 loop: CASSRRDYTEAFF. CDR3 DNA: TGTGCCAGCAGCCGCAGGGACTACACTGAAGCTTTCTTT. The full variable domain, rest sourced from reference TRBV14 and TRBJ1-1, is EAGVTQFPSHSVIEKGQTVTLRCDPISGHDNLYWYRRVMGKEIKFLLHFVKESKQDESGMPNNRFLAERTGGTYSTLKVQPAELEDSGVYFCASSRRDYTEAFFGQGTRLTVV.

The V gene is TRBV10-3, the J gene TRBJ1-2; weak D call: TRBD1 (6 bases). The CDR3 is made up of 13 amino acids. Between the trimmed V and J ends, which lost 3 bases and 3 bases, there was a span of 8 bases. Germline V CDR1 and CDR2: ENHRY, SYGVKD. CDR3 sequence (DNA): TGTGCCATCAGTGAATGGACAGACTATGGCTACACCTTC. Protein: CAISEWTDYGYTF.

The V call is TRBV28, the J call TRBJ1-5, with TRBD1 as a possible D gene (5 bases). This CDR3 is built from 16 residues. V gave up 5 bases and J gave up 5 bases, with 19 bases separating them. Per germline, CDR1 MDHEN and CDR2 SYDVKM. The CDR3, as DNA: TGTGCCAGCAGTCTCACTGGGGCAGGGAGGGATCAGCCCCAGCATTTT. It specifies CASSLTGAGRDQPQHF.

The chain joins TRBV6-5 to TRBJ1-4; the match to TRBD1 covers 9 bases. The CDR3 has 14 residues. V lost 6 bases, J lost 8 bases, and 7 bases stayed unmatched. Germline V gene sequence: CDR1 MNHEY, CDR2 SVGAGI. CDR3 in DNA: TGTGCCAGCAGGGACAGGGGAGGTGGGGAAAAACTGTTTTTT. Amino acid sequence: CASRDRGGGEKLFF.

The chain combines TRBV11-1 with TRBJ2-1, with TRBD1 matching 7 bases. Trimming at V came to 5 bases and at J to 3 bases, leaving 7 bases not matched to a gene. CDR3 length equals 15 residues. The germline V gene has CDR1 SGHAT and CDR2 FQDESV (reference sequence). The CDR3 here is CASSRWDSVYNEQFF. DNA for the CDR3: TGTGCCAGCAGCCGCTGGGACAGCGTCTACAATGAGCAGTTCTTC.

This sequence joins TRBV3-1 (or the pseudogene TRBV3-2) and TRBJ2-2; possible D gene TRBD1, 5 bases. CDR1 and CDR2 (germline): LGHDT, YNNKEL (reference sequence). This CDR3 has 15 residues. Trimming cost V 1 base and J 5 bases, with 11 bases left between them. DNA for the CDR3: TGTGCCAGCAGCCAAGCCCCCAGGGTAACCGGGGAGCTGTTTTTT. This codes for CASSQAPRVTGELFF.

The chain links TRBV11-2 to TRBJ2-1; 15 nucleotides agree with TRBD2. The CDR3 has 17 residues. Germline V gene lookup returns CDR1 SGHAT and CDR2 FQNNGV. V shed 4 bases, J shed 4 bases, and the junction held 5 bases outside the gene matches. The CDR3 reads CASSSRGLAGGYNEQFF. CDR3 in DNA: TGTGCCAGCAGCTCACGGGGACTAGCGGGGGGTTACAATGAGCAGTTCTTC.

The CDR3 DNA reads TGCGCCAGCAGCTTGGGGTTCCGACAGGGGCAAGAGACCCAGTACTTC. This sequence encodes CASSLGFRQGQETQYF. The chain links TRBV5-1 to TRBJ2-5; 8 bases match TRBD1. Germline V gives CDR1 SGHRS, CDR2 YFSETQ. J was trimmed by 2 bases and V by 0 bases; bases with no gene match: 6. CDR3 size: 16 residues.

The V and J genes are TRBV13 and TRBJ2-3, with D tentatively TRBD2 (6 bases). With 0 bases removed from V and 4 bases from J, the gap between germline ends came to 17 bases. This CDR3 comprises 17 residues. Germline lookup yields CDR1 PRHDT and CDR2 FYEKMQ (reference sequence). The CDR3: CASSLGAVGAGSDTQYF. CDR3 nucleotide sequence: TGTGCCAGCAGCTTAGGGGCGGTAGGCGCGGGGTCAGATACGCAGTATTTT.

The rearrangement uses TRBV4-1 and TRBJ1-1; no firm D call. V lost 4 bases and J 1 base, leaving 13 bases between the germline ends. Germline lookup yields CDR1 MGHRA and CDR2 YSYEKL. The CDR3 sequence is 15 residues long. This CDR3 is CASSPQPSRNTEAFF. The CDR3 DNA is TGCGCCAGCAGCCCACAGCCGTCCAGGAACACTGAAGCTTTCTTT.

The J gene is TRBJ1-2, the V gene TRBV10-1; tentative D call: TRBD1 (5 bases). The CDR3 contains 15 residues. Trimming removed 0 bases at V and 4 bases at J, with 12 bases between. In germline, CDR1 is WNHNN, CDR2 SYGVQD (reference sequence). In DNA, the CDR3 is TGCGCCAGCAGTGAGTCGAGGGGACTCAGCTATGGCTACACCTTC. It is translated as CASSESRGLSYGYTF.

The chain joins TRBV24-1 to TRBJ2-2, with a tentative D call TRBD1 (5 bases). The CDR3 is 16 residues long. V was shortened by 4 bases and J by 4 bases, with 15 bases between the two germline ends. Germline CDR1 is KGHDR and CDR2 is SFDVKD. CDR3 residues: CATSDTGPGGTGELFF. DNA for the CDR3: TGTGCCACCAGTGACACAGGTCCCGGTGGCACCGGGGAGCTGTTTTTT.

This clone was observed once. The chain carries TRBV7-6 and TRBJ2-5, with D possibly matching TRBD2 (5 bases). V was trimmed by 5 bases and J by 4 bases, leaving 14 bases between them. The CDR3 has 14 amino acids. CDR1 SGHVS and CDR2 FNYEAQ come from the germline V gene. The chain's CDR3 is CASSHSEGRETQYF. In DNA, the CDR3 is TGTGCCAGCAGCCACTCTGAGGGCCGAGAGACCCAGTACTTC.

The chain combines TRBV19 with TRBJ2-6; 12 nucleotides match TRBD1. Germline lookup yields CDR1 LNHDA and CDR2 SQIVND (reference sequence). The CDR3 runs to 17 residues. With 10 bases clipped from V and 2 bases from J, the junction kept 9 bases outside the gene matches. CDR3 sequence: CATRLGQGAPGANVLTF. The CDR3 nucleotides are TGTGCCACTCGTTTGGGACAGGGGGCGCCTGGGGCCAACGTCCTGACTTTC.

The chain combines TRBV6-5 with TRBJ1-2; D is unresolved. Germline V gene sequence: CDR1 MNHEY, CDR2 SVGAGI. The CDR3 extends over 13 amino acids. The germline V and J ends were trimmed by 2 bases and 4 bases, with 8 bases remaining between them. The CDR3: CASSYGQSYGYTF. The CDR3 DNA follows: TGTGCCAGCAGTTACGGGCAGAGCTATGGCTACACCTTC.

The chain carries TRBV2 and TRBJ2-3, with TRBD2 matching over 15 bases. V trimming: 5 bases; J trimming: 6 bases; junction bases outside the gene matches: 12. This CDR3 is built from 18 residues. Germline values: CDR1 SNHLY, CDR2 FYNNEI. The DNA of the CDR3 is TGTGCCAGCAGTAGGACTAGCGGGGGGGCCGGGCTGTTGGATACGCAGTATTTT. Its translation: CASSRTSGGAGLLDTQYF. Drawing the rest from reference TRBV2 and TRBJ2-3, the complete variable domain is EPEVTQTPSHQVTQMGQEVILRCVPISNHLYFYWYRQILGQKVEFLVSFYNNEISEKSEIFDDQFSVERPDGSNFTLKIRSTKLEDSAMYFCASSRTSGGAGLLDTQYFGPGTRLTVL.

This chain connects TRBV24-1 to TRBJ2-3; the D gene is possibly TRBD1 (5 bases). The CDR3 covers 13 residues. The V end lost 7 bases, the J end lost 3 bases, and 10 bases lay between the germline ends. Germline lookup yields CDR1 KGHDR and CDR2 SFDVKD. The CDR3 loop is CATRAAGTDTQYF. The CDR3 DNA is TGTGCCACCAGGGCCGCAGGGACAGATACGCAGTATTTT.

The V call is TRBV12-3 or TRBV12-4, the J call TRBJ2-7; D unresolved. V was shortened by 4 bases and J by 7 bases, with 11 bases between the two germline ends. The CDR3 has 12 residues. CDR3 loop: CASSSEVREQYF. The CDR3 DNA is TGTGCCAGCAGTTCAGAAGTCAGGGAGCAGTACTTC.

This clone was picked up a small number of times. This rearrangement joins TRBV30 to TRBJ1-6, with D maybe TRBD1 (6 bases). The CDR3 sequence is 15 residues long. Trimming removed 2 bases from V and 0 bases from J, with 8 bases in between. Germline-derived CDR1 and CDR2 are GTSNPN and SVGIG (reference sequence). DNA for the CDR3: TGTGCCTGGAGTCTGGACAGCTCCTATAATTCACCCCTCCACTTT. Protein: CAWSLDSSYNSPLHF.

The gene calls are TRBV28 and TRBJ2-7; D perhaps matches TRBD2 (5 bases). The CDR3 length is 14 residues. V shed 7 bases and J shed 2 bases, with 15 bases lying between them. Germline V gene sequence: CDR1 MDHEN, CDR2 SYDVKM. This chain's CDR3 is CASTSEGRAYEQYF. CDR3 DNA sequence: TGTGCCAGCACCTCCGAGGGTAGGGCCTACGAGCAGTACTTC.

The chain combines TRBV5-1 with TRBJ2-1, with 9 bases fitting TRBD1. This CDR3 spans 16 amino acids. V shed 6 bases, J shed 0 bases, and the junction held 7 bases outside the gene matches. CDR1 is SGHRS, CDR2 YFSETQ, per germline. The DNA for the CDR3 is TGCGCCAGCACCGAAGGACAGGGGAGCTCCTACAATGAGCAGTTCTTC. Translating it yields CASTEGQGSSYNEQFF.

In the case of this clone: This specimen includes other DNA sequences encoding the same CDR3. The V gene is TRBV9, the J gene TRBJ2-1; the match to TRBD2 covers 8 bases. V shed 4 bases and J 0 bases; nucleotides not matched to a gene: 3. CDR3 size: 15 residues. Germline V gene sequence: CDR1 SGDLS, CDR2 YYNGEE. CDR3 DNA sequence: TGTGCCAGCAGCACGAGCGGGAGCTCCTACAATGAGCAGTTCTTC. It translates to CASSTSGSSYNEQFF.

The rearrangement uses TRBV9 and TRBJ1-2; D is perhaps TRBD1 (5 bases). The ends were cut back, 0 bases at V and 2 bases at J, with 5 bases in the middle. The CDR3 covers 13 residues. Germline CDR1 reads SGDLS; CDR2 reads YYNGEE. CDR3 DNA: TGTGCCAGCAGCGTAGACAGGAACTATGGCTACACCTTC. As protein: CASSVDRNYGYTF.